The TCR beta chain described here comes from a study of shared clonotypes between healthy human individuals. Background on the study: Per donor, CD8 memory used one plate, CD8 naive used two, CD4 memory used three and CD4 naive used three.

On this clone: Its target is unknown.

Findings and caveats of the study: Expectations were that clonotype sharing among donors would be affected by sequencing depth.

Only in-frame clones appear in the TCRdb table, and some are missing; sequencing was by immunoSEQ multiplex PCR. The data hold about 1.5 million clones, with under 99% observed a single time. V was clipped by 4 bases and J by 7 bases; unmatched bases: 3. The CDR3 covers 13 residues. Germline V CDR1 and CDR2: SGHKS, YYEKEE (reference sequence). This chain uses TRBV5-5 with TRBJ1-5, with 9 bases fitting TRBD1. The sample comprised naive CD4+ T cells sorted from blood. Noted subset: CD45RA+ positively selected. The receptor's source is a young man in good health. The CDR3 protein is CASSRTGEQPQHF. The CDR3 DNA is TGTGCCAGCAGCCGGACAGGGGAACAGCCCCAGCATTTT.